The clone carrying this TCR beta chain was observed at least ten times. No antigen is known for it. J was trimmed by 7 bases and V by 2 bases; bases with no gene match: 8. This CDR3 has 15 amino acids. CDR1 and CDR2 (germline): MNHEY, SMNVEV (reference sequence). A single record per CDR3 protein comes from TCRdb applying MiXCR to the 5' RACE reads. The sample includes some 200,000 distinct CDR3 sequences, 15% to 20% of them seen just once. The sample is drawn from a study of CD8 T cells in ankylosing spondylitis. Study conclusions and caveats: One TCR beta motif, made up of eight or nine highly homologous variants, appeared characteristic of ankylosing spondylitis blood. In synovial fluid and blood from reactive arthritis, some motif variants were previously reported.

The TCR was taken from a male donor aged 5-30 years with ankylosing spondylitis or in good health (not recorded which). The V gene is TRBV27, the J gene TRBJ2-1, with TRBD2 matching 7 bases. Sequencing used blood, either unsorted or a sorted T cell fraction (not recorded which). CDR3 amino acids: CASSLGWEGLNEQFF. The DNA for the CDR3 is TGTGCCAGCAGTTTAGGGTGGGAGGGCCTTAATGAGCAGTTCTTC.